The 21 T cell receptor beta chains below all came from one sample that was sequenced in a study of shared clonotypes between healthy human individuals. This table comes from immunoSEQ multiplex PCR, and its TCRdb copy is limited to in-frame clones, with some not included. The data show more than 2,000,000 clones, about 92% seen once. The sequenced sample consisted of naive CD4+ T cells from PBMCs. Subset indicated: CD45RA+ positively selected. These receptors all come from a man between 18 and 29 years old in good health. Some clones in this sample may be carry-over from other donors' samples.

The table lists this clone with a few counts. CDR3 loop: CASSPGTGDNEQFF. The DNA of the CDR3 is TGTGCCAGCAGTCCCGGGACAGGGGACAATGAGCAGTTCTTC. The chain uses TRBV7-2 and TRBJ2-1; 10 bases align to TRBD1. Looked up from germline, CDR1 is SGHTA and CDR2 is FQGNSA. Unmatched junction bases numbered 4, after V lost 6 bases and J lost 5 bases. The CDR3 has 14 amino acids.

In this sample, this clone turned up once. The chain combines TRBV5-4 with TRBJ2-3, with 10 positions matching TRBD2. The germline gives CDR1 SGHNT, CDR2 YYREEE (reference sequence). CDR3 length: 19 residues. Unmatched junction bases numbered 21, after V lost 4 bases and J lost 7 bases. CDR3 in amino acids: CASSGGPTSGDYTTNTQYF. DNA for the CDR3: TGTGCCAGCAGCGGGGGGCCTACTAGCGGGGACTACACAACAAATACGCAGTATTTT.

The chain couples TRBV12-5 to TRBJ2-3; possibly TRBD1 for D (6 bases). Germline assignment: CDR1 LGHNT and CDR2 FRNRAP. The CDR3 has 16 residues. V lost 5 bases to trimming and J lost 3 bases, with 18 bases between them. CDR3 in amino acids: CASGTGDRGTTDTQYF. CDR3 nucleotide sequence: TGTGCTAGTGGTACCGGAGATAGGGGGACGACAGATACGCAGTATTTT.

The J gene is TRBJ1-5, the V gene TRBV28, with unresolved D. Germline loops: CDR1 MDHEN, CDR2 SYDVKM. The germline V and J ends were trimmed by 8 bases and 2 bases, with 13 bases remaining between them. The CDR3 has 14 amino acids. The CDR3 sequence is CASFPWGGNQPQHF. CDR3 coding DNA: TGTGCCAGCTTTCCATGGGGAGGCAATCAGCCCCAGCATTTT.

The table lists this clone with a few counts. The rearrangement links TRBV9 to TRBJ1-1, with D unclear. The CDR3 runs 13 residues. CDR1 SGDLS and CDR2 YYNGEE come from the germline V gene. Deletions cut 1 base from V and 5 bases from J, with 9 bases between. CDR3 coding DNA: TGTGCCAGCAGCGTATCGGGAGAGACTGAAGCTTTCTTT. It specifies CASSVSGETEAFF.

The rearrangement links TRBV5-1 to TRBJ2-7, with D maybe TRBD1 (7 bases). CDR1 and CDR2 from the germline V gene are SGHRS and YFSETQ. The V and J ends lost 4 bases and 0 bases respectively, with 17 bases between them. There are 16 residues in the CDR3. The CDR3 is CASSRRWGDSSYEQYF. The CDR3 coding sequence is TGCGCCAGCAGCCGACGATGGGGGGACAGCTCCTACGAGCAGTACTTC.

The chain has TRBV28 and TRBJ2-7; 7 positions agree with TRBD2. V lost 2 bases to trimming and J lost 8 bases; unmatched junction nucleotides: 12. The CDR3 spans 15 residues. Per germline, CDR1 MDHEN and CDR2 SYDVKM. CDR3 amino acids: CASSLPRQAGEKQYF. In DNA, the CDR3 is TGTGCCAGCAGTTTACCCCGCCAGGCGGGGGAAAAGCAGTACTTC.

The J gene is TRBJ2-2, the V gene TRBV30; a possible D gene is TRBD2 (5 bases). The CDR3 is 14 residues long. V lost 2 bases, J lost 4 bases, and 11 bases lay in between. Germline V CDR1 and CDR2: GTSNPN, SVGIG (reference sequence). The CDR3 loop reads CAWSRGVGTGELFF. CDR3 bases: TGTGCCTGGAGTCGGGGAGTTGGCACCGGGGAGCTGTTTTTT.

The gene calls are TRBV14 and TRBJ2-1; 13 nucleotides match TRBD2. The CDR3 sequence is 14 residues long. V trimming: 6 bases; J trimming: 8 bases; junction bases outside the gene matches: 4. The germline gives CDR1 SGHDN, CDR2 FVKESK. CDR3 sequence reads: CASRLAGGGDEQFF. The CDR3 nucleotides read TGTGCCAGCAGACTAGCGGGAGGGGGGGATGAGCAGTTCTTC.

The rearrangement uses TRBV11-2 and TRBJ2-1; D ambiguous. Trimming took 5 bases from V and 4 from J, leaving 9 bases between them. This CDR3 contains 13 residues. The germline V gene has CDR1 SGHAT and CDR2 FQNNGV. CDR3 DNA: TGTGCCAGCAGCCAGAGTCTTTACAATGAGCAGTTCTTC. As protein: CASSQSLYNEQFF.

For this clone: This sample includes further DNA sequences coding for the same CDR3. The chain is built from TRBV2 and TRBJ2-6; D not certain. CDR1 is SNHLY and CDR2 is FYNNEI in the germline V gene. This CDR3 is built from 14 residues. Deletions cut 3 bases from V and 0 bases from J, with 3 bases between. Here the CDR3 reads CASSDYSGANVLTF. The CDR3 DNA reads as TGTGCCAGCAGTGACTACTCTGGGGCCAACGTCCTGACTTTC.

The gene calls are TRBV5-6 and TRBJ2-5; possibly TRBD2 for D (6 bases). The germline CDR1 and CDR2 sequences are SGHDT and YYEEEE. V lost 2 bases and J 7 bases, leaving 9 bases between the germline ends. The CDR3 loop spans 12 amino acids. CDR3 DNA sequence: TGTGCCAGCAGCTTTTGGCGGGGGACCCAGTACTTC. Its protein is CASSFWRGTQYF. Combining the CDR3 with reference TRBV5-6 and TRBJ2-5 gives the whole variable domain DAGVTQSPTHLIKTRGQQVTLRCSPKSGHDTVSWYQQALGQGPQFIFQYYEEEERQRGNFPDRFSGHQFPNYSSELNVNALLLGDSALYLCASSFWRGTQYFGPGTRLLVL.

The chain couples TRBV5-1 to TRBJ2-3; tentative D call: TRBD1 (6 bases). V shed 1 base and J shed 1 base, with 13 bases lying between them. The germline V gene encodes CDR1 SGHRS and CDR2 YFSETQ. The CDR3 totals 16 residues. The CDR3 coding sequence is TGCGCCAGCAGCTTGAGGTCGCAGGGGCGCACAGATACGCAGTATTTT. Translated: CASSLRSQGRTDTQYF.

The count of this clone is one. This chain links TRBV6-1 with TRBJ1-5; 7 bases are a match to TRBD1. V was clipped by 3 bases and J by 3 bases; unmatched bases: 5. The CDR3 covers 15 residues. In germline, CDR1 is MNHNS, CDR2 SASEGT. The CDR3 DNA reads as TGTGCCAGCAGTGATCAACAGGGGACCAATCAGCCCCAGCATTTT. Protein: CASSDQQGTNQPQHF.

This clone was recorded only once. Here the CDR3 reads CASSSGTGRQETQYF. In DNA, the CDR3 is TGTGCCAGCAGTAGTGGGACAGGGAGGCAAGAGACCCAGTACTTC. This chain connects TRBV28 to TRBJ2-5, with 9 bases fitting TRBD1. CDR1 MDHEN and CDR2 SYDVKM come from the germline V gene. Losses at the gene ends were 5 bases for V and 2 bases for J; bases not matched to a gene: 6. The CDR3 runs 15 residues. The variable domain in full, completed from reference TRBV28 and TRBJ2-5, reads DVKVTQSSRYLVKRTGEKVFLECVQDMDHENMFWYRQDPGLGLRLIYFSYDVKMKEKGDIPEGYSVSREKKERFSLILESASTNQTSMYLCASSSGTGRQETQYFGPGTRLLVL.

V is TRBV6-1 and J is TRBJ2-5, with D possibly TRBD1 on 5 matching bases. Per germline, CDR1 MNHNS and CDR2 SASEGT. Trimming pared 2 bases from V and 4 bases from J, leaving 23 bases between. The CDR3 consists of 18 residues. CDR3 residues: CASSEMGGRAREGETQYF. CDR3 bases: TGTGCCAGCAGTGAAATGGGCGGCAGGGCGAGAGAAGGAGAGACCCAGTACTTC.

This clone was found once. This rearrangement joins TRBV19 to TRBJ2-7; TRBD1 matches at 7 bases. This CDR3 is built from 16 residues. The V and J ends lost 0 bases and 3 bases, in that order; junction bases with no gene match: 8. From germline, CDR1 is LNHDA and CDR2 SQIVND (reference sequence). The CDR3 DNA is TGTGCCAGTAGTATAGACCTGACAGGGAGAAACTACGAGCAGTACTTC. Its protein product is CASSIDLTGRNYEQYF.

The rearrangement links TRBV18 to TRBJ1-5; D not certain. The CDR3 has 14 amino acids. Germline V gene data show CDR1 as KGHSH and CDR2 as LQKENI. Trimming left V 0 bases short and J 5 bases short, with 8 bases between. The DNA of the CDR3 is TGTGCCAGCTCACCACCAATCCCTTATCAGCCCCAGCATTTT. This sequence encodes CASSPPIPYQPQHF.

CDR3 sequence reads: CAISGQGVGRDSYEQYF. CDR3 nucleotides: TGTGCCATCAGTGGACAGGGTGTCGGGAGGGACTCCTACGAGCAGTACTTC. The V call is TRBV10-3, the J call TRBJ2-7; tentative D call: TRBD2 (8 bases). The germline CDR1 and CDR2 sequences are ENHRY and SYGVKD. This CDR3 spans 17 amino acids. V was trimmed by 4 bases and J by 0 bases, leaving 19 bases between them.

The CDR3 nucleotides read TGTGCCAGTAGTATTCACAGGGGGGAAGATCAGCCCCAGCATTTT. Translated, it gives CASSIHRGEDQPQHF. The rearrangement links TRBV19 to TRBJ1-5; 8 positions agree with TRBD1. J gave up 5 bases and V 3 bases, and 6 bases lay outside the gene matches. Looked up from germline, CDR1 is LNHDA and CDR2 is SQIVND (reference sequence). The CDR3 consists of 15 residues. The entire variable domain, with the rest obtained from reference TRBV19 and TRBJ1-5, is as follows: DGGITQSPKYLFRKEGQNVTLSCEQNLNHDAMYWYRQDPGQGLRLIYYSQIVNDFQKGDIAEGYSVSREKKESFPLTVTSAQKNPTAFYLCASSIHRGEDQPQHFGDGTRLSIL.

The chain couples TRBV4-1 to TRBJ1-2; D perhaps matches TRBD1 (6 bases). Per germline, CDR1 MGHRA and CDR2 YSYEKL. The CDR3 runs 16 residues. The ends were cut back, 2 bases at V and 7 bases at J, with 20 bases in the middle. CDR3 DNA: TGCGCCAGCAGCCAAAACCCCTCAGGGGATCTTCTTGGCTACACCTTC. This translates into CASSQNPSGDLLGYTF.